Reported below is one T cell receptor beta chain. The antigen remains undetermined. This sample stems from a study of T cell clusters in autoimmune cytopenias. General study findings and limits: Exclusive TRB clusters were about 3-fold more numerous in healthy donors than in active autoimmune hepatitis.

The CDR3 length is 15 residues. Multiplex touch-down PCR amplified TRB using TRB-A and TRB-B pools in one tube. Reprocessing the multiplex PCR reads, TCRdb reports a single entry for every CDR3 protein and omits DNA. The sample spans 11,000 or so distinct CDR3 sequences; the ten largest clones claim about a quarter. Each sample's input was roughly 250 ng genomic DNA, some 34,000 genome equivalents. These records were also assigned to another study, of T cell repertoires in aging, cancer and after chemotherapy.

The source material was peripheral blood. This clonotype originated in a human donor in good health. This chain connects TRBV12-3 or TRBV12-4 to TRBJ1-3; TCRdb's D call, TRBD1, is unchecked because there is no DNA. CDR3 sequence reads: CASSPMGATGNTIYF.